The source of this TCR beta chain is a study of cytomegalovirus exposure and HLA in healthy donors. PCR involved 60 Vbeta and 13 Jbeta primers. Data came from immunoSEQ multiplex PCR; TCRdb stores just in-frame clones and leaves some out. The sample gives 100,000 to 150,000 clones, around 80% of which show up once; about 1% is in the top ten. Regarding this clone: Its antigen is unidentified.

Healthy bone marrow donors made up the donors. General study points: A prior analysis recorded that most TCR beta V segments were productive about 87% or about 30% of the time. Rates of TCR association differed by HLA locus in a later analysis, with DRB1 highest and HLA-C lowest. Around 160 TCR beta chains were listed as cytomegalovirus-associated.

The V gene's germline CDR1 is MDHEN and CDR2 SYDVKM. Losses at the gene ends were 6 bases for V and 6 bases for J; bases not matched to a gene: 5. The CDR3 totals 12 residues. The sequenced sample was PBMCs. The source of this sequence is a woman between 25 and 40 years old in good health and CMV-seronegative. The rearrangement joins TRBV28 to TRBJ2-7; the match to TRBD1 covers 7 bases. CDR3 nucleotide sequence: TGTGCCAGCAGACGACAGGGCCCCGAGCAGTACTTC. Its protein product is CASRRQGPEQYF. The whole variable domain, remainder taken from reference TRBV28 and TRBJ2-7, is DVKVTQSSRYLVKRTGEKVFLECVQDMDHENMFWYRQDPGLGLRLIYFSYDVKMKEKGDIPEGYSVSREKKERFSLILESASTNQTSMYLCASRRQGPEQYFGPGTRLTVT.